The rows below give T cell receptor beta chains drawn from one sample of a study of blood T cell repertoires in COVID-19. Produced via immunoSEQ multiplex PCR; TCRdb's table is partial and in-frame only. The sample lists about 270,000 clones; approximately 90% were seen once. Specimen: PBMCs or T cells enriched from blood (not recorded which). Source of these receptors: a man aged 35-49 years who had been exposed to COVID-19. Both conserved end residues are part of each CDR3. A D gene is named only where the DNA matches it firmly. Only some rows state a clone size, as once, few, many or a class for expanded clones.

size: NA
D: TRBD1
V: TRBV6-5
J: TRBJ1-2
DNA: TGTGCCAGCAGTTACGCCCGGGCCAGGGGGTATGGCTACACCTTC
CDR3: CASSYARARGYGYTF

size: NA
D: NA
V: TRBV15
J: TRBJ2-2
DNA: TGTGCCACCAGCAGAGGGAATCTGCGGGGGAACACCGGGGAGCTGTTTTTT
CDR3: CATSRGNLRGNTGELFF

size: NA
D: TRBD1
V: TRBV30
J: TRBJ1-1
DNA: TGTGCCTGGAGTAGACAGGGATTCAACACTGAAGCTTTCTTT
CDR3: CAWSRQGFNTEAFF

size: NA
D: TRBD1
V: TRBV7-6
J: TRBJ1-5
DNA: TGTGCCAGCAGCGGGACAGCCGCTGGGCCCCAGCATTTT
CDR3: CASSGTAAGPQHF

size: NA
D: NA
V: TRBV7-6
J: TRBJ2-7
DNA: TGTGCCAGCAGCTTAGCGGGGGCCGGCGAGCAGTACTTC
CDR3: CASSLAGAGEQYF

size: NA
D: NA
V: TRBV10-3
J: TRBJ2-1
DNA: TGTGCCATCAGTGAGTCTCCTACGGATGGAGTTAGGTTCTTC
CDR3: CAISESPTDGVRFF

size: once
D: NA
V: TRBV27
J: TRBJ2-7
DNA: TGTGCCAGCACTCGCTCCTACGAGCAGTACTTC
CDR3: CASTRSYEQYF

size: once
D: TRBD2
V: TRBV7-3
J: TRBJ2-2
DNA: TGTGCCAGCAGCTACGGGACTAGTGGTGTCGGGGAGCTGTTTTTT
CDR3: CASSYGTSGVGELFF

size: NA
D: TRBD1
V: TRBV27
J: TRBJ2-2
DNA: TGTGCCAGCAGTTTAAAAGCCGGGACAGGGGTCACCGGGGAGCTGTTTTTT
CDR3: CASSLKAGTGVTGELFF

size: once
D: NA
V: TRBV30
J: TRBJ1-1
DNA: TGTGCCTGGAGGAGGGGGTTAGACACTGAAGCTTTCTTT
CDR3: CAWRRGLDTEAFF

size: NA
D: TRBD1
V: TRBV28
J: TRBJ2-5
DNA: TGTGCCAGCAGCCGTATGACAGGGGCTCTGGAGACCCAGTACTTC
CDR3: CASSRMTGALETQYF

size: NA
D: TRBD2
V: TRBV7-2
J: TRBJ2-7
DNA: TGTGCCAGCAGCTTAGTCCCCGGACTAGCGGGAGATTCTCACGAGCAGTACTTC
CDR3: CASSLVPGLAGDSHEQYF

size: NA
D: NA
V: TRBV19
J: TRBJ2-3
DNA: TGTGCCAGTAGAACCTCCCGGGGGGCGGGAGATTCTTCAGATACGCAGTATTTT
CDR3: CASRTSRGAGDSSDTQYF

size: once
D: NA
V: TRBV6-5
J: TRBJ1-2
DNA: TGTGCCAGCAGTTACAGATTCGGGAGCCTACCGGACGGCTACACCTTC
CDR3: CASSYRFGSLPDGYTF

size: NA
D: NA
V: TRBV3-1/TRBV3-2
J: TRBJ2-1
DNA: TGTGCCAGCAGCCAAGGCGGATCCTACAATGAGCAGTTCTTC
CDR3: CASSQGGSYNEQFF

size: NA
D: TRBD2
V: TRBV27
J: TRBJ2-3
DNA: TGTGCCAGCAGTTCGAGACTAGCGGGAGCAGATACGCAGTATTTT
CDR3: CASSSRLAGADTQYF

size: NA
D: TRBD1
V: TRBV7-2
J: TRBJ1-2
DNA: TGTGCCAGCAGGAGAAAACAGGGGGATGGCTACACCTTC
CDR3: CASRRKQGDGYTF

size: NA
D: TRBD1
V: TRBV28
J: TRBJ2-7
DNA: TGTGCCAGCAGTTCCGGACAGGGACTCTACGAGCAGTACTTC
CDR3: CASSSGQGLYEQYF

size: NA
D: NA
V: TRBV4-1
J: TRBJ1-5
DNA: TGCGCCAGCAGCCAAGAGGCTTCAGGGTTCGTACAGCCCCAGCATTTT
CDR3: CASSQEASGFVQPQHF

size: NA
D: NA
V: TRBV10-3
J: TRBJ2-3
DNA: TGTGCCATCAGTAGTGGGAGTTCTAGCACAGATACGCAGTATTTT
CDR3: CAISSGSSSTDTQYF

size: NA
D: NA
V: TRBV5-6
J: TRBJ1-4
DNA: TGTGCCAGCAGCTCAGGGTTGTTGGATGAAAAACTGTTTTTT
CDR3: CASSSGLLDEKLFF

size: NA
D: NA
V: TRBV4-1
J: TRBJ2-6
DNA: TGCGCCAGCAGCCAATCCCGCTCTGGGGCCAACGTCCTGACTTTC
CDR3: CASSQSRSGANVLTF

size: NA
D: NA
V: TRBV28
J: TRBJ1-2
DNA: TGTGCCAGCAGTTTAAGGGAGCCGGATGGCTACACCTTC
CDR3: CASSLREPDGYTF

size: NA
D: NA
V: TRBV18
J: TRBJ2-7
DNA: TGTGCCAGCTCACCAGTGTCTACTGGACAAGGGGCCTACGAGCAGTACTTC
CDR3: CASSPVSTGQGAYEQYF

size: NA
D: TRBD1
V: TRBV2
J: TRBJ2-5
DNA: TGTGCCAGCAGCATGCCCAGGGGGCGCCAAGAGACCCAGTACTTC
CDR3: CASSMPRGRQETQYF

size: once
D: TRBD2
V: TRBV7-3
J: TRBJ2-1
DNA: TGTGCCAGCAGCTTAGGGAGGGGCTCCTACAATGAGCAGTTCTTC
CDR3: CASSLGRGSYNEQFF

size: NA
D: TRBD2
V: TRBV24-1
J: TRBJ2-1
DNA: TGTGCCACCAGTGATTTTACTAGCGGGAGCAATGAGCAGTTCTTC
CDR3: CATSDFTSGSNEQFF

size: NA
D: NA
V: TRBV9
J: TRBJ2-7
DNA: TGTGCCAGCAGCGTAGGATCCGTTAATTTAGGTAGCTTCTACGAGCAGTACTTC
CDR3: CASSVGSVNLGSFYEQYF

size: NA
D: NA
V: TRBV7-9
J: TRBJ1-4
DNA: TGTGCCAGCAACCTCGGAGGATGGACTAATGAAAAACTGTTTTTT
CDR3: CASNLGGWTNEKLFF

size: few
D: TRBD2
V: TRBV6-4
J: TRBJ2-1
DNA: TGTGCCAGCAGTGAAGCGGGGAACAATGAGCAGTTCTTC
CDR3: CASSEAGNNEQFF

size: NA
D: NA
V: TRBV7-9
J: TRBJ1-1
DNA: TGTGCCAGCAGCTTAAGGACAGAAAGGATATCTGAAGCTTTCTTT
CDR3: CASSLRTERISEAFF

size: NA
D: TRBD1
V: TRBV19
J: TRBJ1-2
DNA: TGTGCCAGTAGCAGCACCGGGACAGGGGGCCCCTATGGCTACACCTTC
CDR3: CASSSTGTGGPYGYTF

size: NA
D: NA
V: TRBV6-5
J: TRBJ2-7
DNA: TGTGCCAGCAGTTCGCAGGGAAACGAGCAGTACTTC
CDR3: CASSSQGNEQYF

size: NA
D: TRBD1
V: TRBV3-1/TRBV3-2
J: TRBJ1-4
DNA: TGTGCCAGCAGCCCAGGGGGCATTGGTGAAAAACTGTTTTTT
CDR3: CASSPGGIGEKLFF

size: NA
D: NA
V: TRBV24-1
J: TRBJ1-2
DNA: TGTGCCACCGGGCTGCACGGGACACGATACTTCTATGGCTACACCTTC
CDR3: CATGLHGTRYFYGYTF

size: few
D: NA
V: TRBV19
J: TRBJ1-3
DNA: TGTGCCAGTAGTATCGCCGTGGGCCGGCACGGAAACACCATATATTTT
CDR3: CASSIAVGRHGNTIYF

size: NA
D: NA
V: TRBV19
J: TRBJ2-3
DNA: TGTGCCAGTAGTAAGGGACTAGATACGCAGTATTTT
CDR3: CASSKGLDTQYF

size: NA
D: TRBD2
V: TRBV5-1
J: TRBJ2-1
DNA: TGCGCCAGCAGCGTTCCGTTAGCGGGAGGTTTTACTGATGAGCAGTTCTTC
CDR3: CASSVPLAGGFTDEQFF

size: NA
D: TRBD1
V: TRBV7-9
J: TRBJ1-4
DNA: TGTGCCAGCAGCTCGGGACAGGGGAGGGAAAAACTGTTTTTT
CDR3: CASSSGQGREKLFF

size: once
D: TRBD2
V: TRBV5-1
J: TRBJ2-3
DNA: TGCGCCAGCAGCTTGGTTGGCGGGCGGGAGATAACAGATACGCAGTATTTT
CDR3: CASSLVGGREITDTQYF

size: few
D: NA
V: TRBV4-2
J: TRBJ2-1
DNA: TGTGCCAGCAGCCAATTGCCTGCGGCCTACAATGAGCAGTTCTTC
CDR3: CASSQLPAAYNEQFF

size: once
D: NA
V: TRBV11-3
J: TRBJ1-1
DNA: TGTGCCAGCAGCCCAAGGGGGACACCCGACACTGAAGCTTTCTTT
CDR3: CASSPRGTPDTEAFF

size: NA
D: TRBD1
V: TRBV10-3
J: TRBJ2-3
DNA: TGTGCCATCAAGTTGGGGCGACAGGGGGCGCACAGTTCCGCGCAGTATTTT
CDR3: CAIKLGRQGAHSSAQYF

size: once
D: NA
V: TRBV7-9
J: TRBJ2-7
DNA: TGTGCCAGCAGCTTAGTGTTTTCGTCGGGGATCGGGGGGCACGAGCAGTACTTC
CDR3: CASSLVFSSGIGGHEQYF

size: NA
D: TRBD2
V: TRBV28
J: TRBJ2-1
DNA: TGTGCCAGCAGTTTGGCTAGCGGGAGTATAAATGAGCAGTTCTTC
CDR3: CASSLASGSINEQFF

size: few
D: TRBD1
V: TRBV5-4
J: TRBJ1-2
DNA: TGTGCCAGCAGCCCTCCGGGACAGGGAAAGTATGGCTACACCTTC
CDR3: CASSPPGQGKYGYTF

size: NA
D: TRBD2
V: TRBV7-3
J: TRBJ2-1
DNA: TGTGCCAGCAGCTTAATAGGTCTAGCGGCTAACAATGAGCAGTTCTTC
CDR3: CASSLIGLAANNEQFF

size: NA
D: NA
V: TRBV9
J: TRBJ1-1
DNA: TGTGCCAGCAAGTCCGACATGAACACTGAAGCTTTCTTT
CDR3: CASKSDMNTEAFF

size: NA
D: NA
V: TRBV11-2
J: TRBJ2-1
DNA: TGTGCCAGCAGCTTACGGCAAAAGCGACCCGTCGGCAATGAGCAGTTCTTC
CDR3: CASSLRQKRPVGNEQFF

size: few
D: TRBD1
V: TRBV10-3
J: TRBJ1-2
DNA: TGTGCCATCAGAACGGACAGGGGGCATGGCTACACCTTC
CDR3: CAIRTDRGHGYTF

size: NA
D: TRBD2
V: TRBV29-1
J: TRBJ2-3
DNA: TGCAGCGTTGAGAGCGGGAGGACCACAGATACGCAGTATTTT
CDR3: CSVESGRTTDTQYF

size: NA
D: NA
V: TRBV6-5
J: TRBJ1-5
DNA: TGTGCCAGCAGACCTCAGCGTACTAGCGATCAGCCCCAGCATTTT
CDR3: CASRPQRTSDQPQHF

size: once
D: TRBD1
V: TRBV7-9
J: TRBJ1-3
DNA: TGTGCCAGCAGCCCAGGGACAGTTGGAAACACCATATATTTT
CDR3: CASSPGTVGNTIYF

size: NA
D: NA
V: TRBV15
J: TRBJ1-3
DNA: TGTGCCACCAGCCCACTAGCGGGGTACTCTGGAAACACCATATATTTT
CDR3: CATSPLAGYSGNTIYF

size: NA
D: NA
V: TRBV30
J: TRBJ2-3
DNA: TGTGCCTGGGGGGGTCCCACTATCACAGATACGCAGTATTTT
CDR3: CAWGGPTITDTQYF